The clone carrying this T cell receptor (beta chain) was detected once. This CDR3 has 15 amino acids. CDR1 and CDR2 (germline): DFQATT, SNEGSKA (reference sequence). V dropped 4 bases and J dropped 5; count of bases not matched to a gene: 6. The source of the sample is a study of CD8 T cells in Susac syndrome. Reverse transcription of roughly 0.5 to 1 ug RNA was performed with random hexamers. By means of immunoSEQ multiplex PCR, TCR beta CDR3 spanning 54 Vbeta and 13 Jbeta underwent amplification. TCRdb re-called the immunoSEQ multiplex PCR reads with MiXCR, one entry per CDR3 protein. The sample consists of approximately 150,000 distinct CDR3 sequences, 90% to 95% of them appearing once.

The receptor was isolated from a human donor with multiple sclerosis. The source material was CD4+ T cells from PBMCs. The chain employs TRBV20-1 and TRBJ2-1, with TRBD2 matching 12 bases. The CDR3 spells CSAIRTSGTDNEQFF. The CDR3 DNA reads TGCAGTGCTATAAGGACTAGCGGGACAGACAATGAGCAGTTCTTC.